A selection of T cell receptor beta chains follows, all from one sample in a study of blood T cell repertoires in COVID-19. The data were produced by immunoSEQ multiplex PCR, yet TCRdb's version contains in-frame clones alone and is incomplete. Of 150,000 or so clones listed, around 81% are singletons. Sequenced input: peripheral blood. Receptors originate from a human donor in a cohort sampled during active COVID-19. CDR3s include the opening cysteine and the closing phenylalanine or tryptophan. Each record gives: clone size, CDR3 length, J gene, V gene, CDR3 protein. Size values are once, few and many counts, or a class for expanded clones, and some rows have none.

>-|11|TRBJ2-3|TRBV7-9
CASSQGDTQYF
>-|15|TRBJ2-7|TRBV3-1/TRBV3-2
CASSSGTGSFNEQYF
>-|15|TRBJ2-7|TRBV7-2
CASSYLTGLSYEQYF
>-|11|TRBJ1-2|TRBV29-1
CSGEGGGGYTF
>-|17|TRBJ2-1|TRBV11-2
CASSRGTSGSFYNEQFF
>-|15|TRBJ2-1|TRBV18
CASSPGSGRANEQFF
>-|16|TRBJ1-1|TRBV6-5
CASSYRPGGLNTEAFF
>-|16|TRBJ2-5|TRBV4-2
CASSQDGARQGETQYF
>-|15|TRBJ1-1|TRBV5-1
CASSVVGTGDTEAFF
>once|16|TRBJ2-1|TRBV9
CASSVSGRALGNEQFF
>-|15|TRBJ1-1|TRBV19
CASTLILGTGTEAFF
>-|14|TRBJ1-2|TRBV14
CASSRSGTAYGYTF
>-|16|TRBJ1-4|TRBV5-1
CASSLDPGGVNEKLFF
>-|13|TRBJ2-2|TRBV27
CASSVRPAGELFF
>-|15|TRBJ1-4|TRBV9
CASSVDSSQGEKLFF
>-|14|TRBJ1-2|TRBV18
CASSPGGRYYGYTF
>-|16|TRBJ2-3|TRBV2
CASNRLAGGPTDTQYF
>-|16|TRBJ1-2|TRBV19
CASSIGGRGRPYGYTF
>few|14|TRBJ2-7|TRBV5-1
CASSGGQGPYEQYF
>-|14|TRBJ2-7|TRBV7-8
CASSSWTGTYEQYF
>once|15|TRBJ2-1|TRBV6-5
CASSYGDSSYNEQFF
>-|11|TRBJ1-1|TRBV20-1
CSARGDTEAFF
>-|16|TRBJ2-1|TRBV29-1
CSVEGWTSGSFGEQFF
>-|15|TRBJ2-7|TRBV6-5
CASSPPSGGAYEQYF
>few|13|TRBJ1-2|TRBV7-2
CASSFRFNGGYTF
>-|15|TRBJ2-3|TRBV28
CASSPTGGAGDTQYF
>-|14|TRBJ2-3|TRBV19
CASSLTGGPNTQYF
>-|13|TRBJ1-1|TRBV6-6
CASSYGGGTEAFF
>once|17|TRBJ2-5|TRBV5-1
CASSLIPSGSSGETQYF
>-|13|TRBJ1-1|TRBV7-2
CASSPGALMRALF
>-|14|TRBJ1-6|TRBV6-5
CASSPDSYNSPLHF
>few|14|TRBJ2-7|TRBV3-1/TRBV3-2
CASSQGSSRNEQYF
>-|17|TRBJ1-1|TRBV18
CASSPLQVGHAVTEAFF
>few|16|TRBJ2-1|TRBV6-6
CASSYASRGDYNEQFF
>-|15|TRBJ2-1|TRBV7-2
CASSSAGVSYNEQFF
>-|16|TRBJ2-5|TRBV18
CASSAAVQGLQETQYF
>-|15|TRBJ1-2|TRBV3-1/TRBV3-2
CASSLRQGWNYGYTF